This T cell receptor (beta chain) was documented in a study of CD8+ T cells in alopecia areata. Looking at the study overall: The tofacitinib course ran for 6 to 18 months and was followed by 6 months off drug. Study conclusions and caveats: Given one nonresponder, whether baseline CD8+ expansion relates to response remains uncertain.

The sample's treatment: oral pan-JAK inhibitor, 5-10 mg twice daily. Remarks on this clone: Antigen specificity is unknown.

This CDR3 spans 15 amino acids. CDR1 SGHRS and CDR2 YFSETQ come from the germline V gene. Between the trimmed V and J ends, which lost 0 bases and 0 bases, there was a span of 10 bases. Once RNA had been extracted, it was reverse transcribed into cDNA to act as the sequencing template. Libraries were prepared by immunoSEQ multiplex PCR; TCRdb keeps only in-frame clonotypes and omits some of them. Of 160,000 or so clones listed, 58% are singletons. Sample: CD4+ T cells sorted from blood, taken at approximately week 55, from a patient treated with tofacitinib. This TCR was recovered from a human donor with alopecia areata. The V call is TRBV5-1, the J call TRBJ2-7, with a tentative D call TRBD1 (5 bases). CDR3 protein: CASSLGGLSSYEQYF. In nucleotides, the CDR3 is TGCGCCAGCAGCTTGGGGGGCCTGAGCTCCTACGAGCAGTACTTC. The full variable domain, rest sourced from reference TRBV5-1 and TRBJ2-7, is KAGVTQTPRYLIKTRGQQVTLSCSPISGHRSVSWYQQTPGQGLQFLFEYFSETQRNKGNFPGRFSGRQFSNSRSEMNVSTLELGDSALYLCASSLGGLSSYEQYFGPGTRLTVT.